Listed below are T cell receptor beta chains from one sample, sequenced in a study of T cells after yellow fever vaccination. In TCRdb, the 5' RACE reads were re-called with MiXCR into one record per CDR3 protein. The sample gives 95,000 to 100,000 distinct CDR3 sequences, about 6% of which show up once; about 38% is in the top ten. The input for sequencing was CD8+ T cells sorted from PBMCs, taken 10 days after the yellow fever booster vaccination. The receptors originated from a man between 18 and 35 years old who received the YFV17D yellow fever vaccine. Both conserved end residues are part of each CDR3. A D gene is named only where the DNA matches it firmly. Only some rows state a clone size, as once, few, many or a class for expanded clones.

cdr3_nt: TGTGCCAGCATTCCCGGTGGAACAGATACGCAGTATTTT; cdr3_aa: CASIPGGTDTQYF; clone_size: few; d_call: -; j_call: TRBJ2-3; v_call: TRBV6-1
cdr3_nt: TGTGCCACCAGCAGAGAAGGGGTTGGCTACGAGCAGTACTTC; cdr3_aa: CATSREGVGYEQYF; clone_size: many; d_call: -; j_call: TRBJ2-7; v_call: TRBV15
cdr3_nt: TGTGCCAGCAGCTTAGCGGCGGCGGAATCCTACGAGCAGTACTTC; cdr3_aa: CASSLAAAESYEQYF; clone_size: few; d_call: -; j_call: TRBJ2-7; v_call: TRBV7-2
cdr3_nt: TGTGCCAGCAGCGGTCGACTAGCGGACACCTACAATGAGCAGTTCTTC; cdr3_aa: CASSGRLADTYNEQFF; clone_size: many; d_call: TRBD2; j_call: TRBJ2-1; v_call: TRBV9
cdr3_nt: TGTGCCAGCAGCGCACTAGAAGGGACAGGGCTAAATGAAAAACTGTTTTTT; cdr3_aa: CASSALEGTGLNEKLFF; clone_size: -; d_call: TRBD1; j_call: TRBJ1-4; v_call: TRBV7-9
cdr3_nt: TGTGCTAGCAGCTCTTGGGGGACAGGGGGCGATGAGCAGTTCTTC; cdr3_aa: CASSSWGTGGDEQFF; clone_size: -; d_call: TRBD1; j_call: TRBJ2-1; v_call: TRBV7-7
cdr3_nt: TGTGCCAGCAGCTTACAGGGAACCTACACCTTC; cdr3_aa: CASSLQGTYTF; clone_size: -; d_call: -; j_call: TRBJ1-2; v_call: TRBV5-4
cdr3_nt: TGTGCCATCAGTGAGCAGGGGATTTCCTACGAGCAGTACTTC; cdr3_aa: CAISEQGISYEQYF; clone_size: few; d_call: -; j_call: TRBJ2-7; v_call: TRBV10-3
cdr3_nt: TGCAGTGTTCCGACTAGCGGGGGGGAAAACATTCAGTACTTC; cdr3_aa: CSVPTSGGENIQYF; clone_size: -; d_call: TRBD2; j_call: TRBJ2-4; v_call: TRBV20-1
cdr3_nt: TGTGCCAGCAGTCTGAGCGCCGAGCGGGTATACAATGAGCAGTTCTTC; cdr3_aa: CASSLSAERVYNEQFF; clone_size: -; d_call: -; j_call: TRBJ2-1; v_call: TRBV27
cdr3_nt: TGTGCCAGCAGCCAATTGAGCAGCTTTTATAGCTACACCTTC; cdr3_aa: CASSQLSSFYSYTF; clone_size: -; d_call: -; j_call: TRBJ1-2; v_call: TRBV5-4
cdr3_nt: TGTGCCAGCAGTTTTGGGGGTGAAAAACTGTTTTTT; cdr3_aa: CASSFGGEKLFF; clone_size: many; d_call: -; j_call: TRBJ1-4; v_call: TRBV27
cdr3_nt: TGTGCCAGCAGTTTGTCGGGGGCTGGAAACACCATATATTTT; cdr3_aa: CASSLSGAGNTIYF; clone_size: few; d_call: -; j_call: TRBJ1-3; v_call: TRBV12-3/TRBV12-4
cdr3_nt: TGCGCCAGCAGCTTGGCACAGAATGTATTCACAGATACGCAGTATTTT; cdr3_aa: CASSLAQNVFTDTQYF; clone_size: few; d_call: -; j_call: TRBJ2-3; v_call: TRBV5-1
cdr3_nt: TGTGCCAGCAGCCCCCGCGTGCAGGGTGCGGAGTCACTCGATGAGCAGTTCTTC; cdr3_aa: CASSPRVQGAESLDEQFF; clone_size: few; d_call: -; j_call: TRBJ2-1; v_call: TRBV7-6
cdr3_nt: TGTGCCAGCCAGGGGCTGACTGAAGCTTTCTTT; cdr3_aa: CASQGLTEAFF; clone_size: many; d_call: -; j_call: TRBJ1-1; v_call: TRBV7-8
cdr3_nt: TGTGCCAGCGTTACCGGGGGGAACACCGGGGAGCTGTTTTTT; cdr3_aa: CASVTGGNTGELFF; clone_size: few; d_call: -; j_call: TRBJ2-2; v_call: TRBV6-1
cdr3_nt: TGCAGCGTTGTAAAACCGGGACAGGGAGAGACCCAGTACTTC; cdr3_aa: CSVVKPGQGETQYF; clone_size: once; d_call: TRBD1; j_call: TRBJ2-5; v_call: TRBV29-1
cdr3_nt: TGTGCCAGCAGTTTATCCGACTACAATGAGCAGTTCTTC; cdr3_aa: CASSLSDYNEQFF; clone_size: few; d_call: -; j_call: TRBJ2-1; v_call: TRBV12-3/TRBV12-4
cdr3_nt: TGTGCCAGCAGTTTACTAGGCCTGCAGTATTTT; cdr3_aa: CASSLLGLQYF; clone_size: few; d_call: -; j_call: TRBJ2-3; v_call: TRBV12-3/TRBV12-4
cdr3_nt: TGTGCCAGCAGTTTGTCCCGCCGCGGCGGGGAGCTGTTTTTT; cdr3_aa: CASSLSRRGGELFF; clone_size: -; d_call: -; j_call: TRBJ2-2; v_call: TRBV28
cdr3_nt: TGTGCCAGCGGGTTGTCGCGGGCCTCCTACGAGCAGTACTTC; cdr3_aa: CASGLSRASYEQYF; clone_size: few; d_call: -; j_call: TRBJ2-7; v_call: TRBV6-5
cdr3_nt: TGTGCCATCAGCGGGACTAGCGGGGGGGTAGTTCAAGAGACCCAGTACTTC; cdr3_aa: CAISGTSGGVVQETQYF; clone_size: -; d_call: TRBD2; j_call: TRBJ2-5; v_call: TRBV10-3
cdr3_nt: TGCGCCAGCAGCCAAGATGGGGTAGCGGGGGGGTACAATGAGCAGTTCTTC; cdr3_aa: CASSQDGVAGGYNEQFF; clone_size: -; d_call: TRBD2; j_call: TRBJ2-1; v_call: TRBV4-3
cdr3_nt: TGTGCCTGCTACCGGGACTCGGAGACCCAGTACTTC; cdr3_aa: CACYRDSETQYF; clone_size: many; d_call: -; j_call: TRBJ2-5; v_call: TRBV6-6
cdr3_nt: TGCGCCAGCAGCCCTAGGGGGGGTAGCACAGATACGCAGTATTTT; cdr3_aa: CASSPRGGSTDTQYF; clone_size: many; d_call: -; j_call: TRBJ2-3; v_call: TRBV4-3
cdr3_nt: TGTGCCAGCAGTTCAGGGCCAACCCTCCACTTT; cdr3_aa: CASSSGPTLHF; clone_size: -; d_call: -; j_call: TRBJ1-6; v_call: TRBV12-3/TRBV12-4
cdr3_nt: TGTGCCAGCAGTTTATCAGGGACAGGGGGAGATACGCAGTATTTT; cdr3_aa: CASSLSGTGGDTQYF; clone_size: -; d_call: TRBD1; j_call: TRBJ2-3; v_call: TRBV12-3/TRBV12-4
cdr3_nt: TGCGCCAGCAGCCAGTTGACAGGGGTCGATGAGCAGTTCTTC; cdr3_aa: CASSQLTGVDEQFF; clone_size: many; d_call: TRBD1; j_call: TRBJ2-1; v_call: TRBV4-1
cdr3_nt: TGCAGCGGGACCGGGACAGGGGGCGTCTATGGCTACACCTTC; cdr3_aa: CSGTGTGGVYGYTF; clone_size: -; d_call: TRBD1; j_call: TRBJ1-2; v_call: TRBV29-1
cdr3_nt: TGTGCCAGCAGCCCTACCGTTCAGGGGAGCACAGATACGCAGTATTTT; cdr3_aa: CASSPTVQGSTDTQYF; clone_size: many; d_call: -; j_call: TRBJ2-3; v_call: TRBV3-1
cdr3_nt: TGTGCCAGCTCTCCTATCAGTGGGGGGCCGGGAGAGACCCAGTACTTC; cdr3_aa: CASSPISGGPGETQYF; clone_size: few; d_call: -; j_call: TRBJ2-5; v_call: TRBV13
cdr3_nt: TGCGCCAGCAGCTTGGGGGGGCCCTACGAGCAGTACTTC; cdr3_aa: CASSLGGPYEQYF; clone_size: many; d_call: -; j_call: TRBJ2-7; v_call: TRBV5-1
cdr3_nt: TGTGCCAGCAGAGGACAGATTGAAGCTTTCTTT; cdr3_aa: CASRGQIEAFF; clone_size: few; d_call: -; j_call: TRBJ1-1; v_call: TRBV28
cdr3_nt: TGTGCCAGCAGCTTAGCGGGCAAAGAGACCCAGTACTTC; cdr3_aa: CASSLAGKETQYF; clone_size: few; d_call: -; j_call: TRBJ2-5; v_call: TRBV7-9
cdr3_nt: TGCAGCGTTATCAGGGCCACCGGGGAGCTGTTTTTT; cdr3_aa: CSVIRATGELFF; clone_size: -; d_call: -; j_call: TRBJ2-2; v_call: TRBV29-1
cdr3_nt: TGTGCCAGCAGTTACTCGAAGGGGTATGGCTACACCTTC; cdr3_aa: CASSYSKGYGYTF; clone_size: -; d_call: -; j_call: TRBJ1-2; v_call: TRBV6-5
cdr3_nt: TGTGCCAGCAGCTTCAGGGACTCTAGTCAAGAGACCCAGTACTTC; cdr3_aa: CASSFRDSSQETQYF; clone_size: few; d_call: -; j_call: TRBJ2-5; v_call: TRBV7-8
cdr3_nt: TGTGCCAGCAGCTTAGTGGGCGAGAGCTCCTACAATGAGCAGTTCTTC; cdr3_aa: CASSLVGESSYNEQFF; clone_size: many; d_call: -; j_call: TRBJ2-1; v_call: TRBV7-9
cdr3_nt: TGTGCCAGCAGTTACGGGACCAACAATGAGCAGTTCTTC; cdr3_aa: CASSYGTNNEQFF; clone_size: -; d_call: -; j_call: TRBJ2-1; v_call: TRBV6-5
cdr3_nt: TGTGCCAGCAGCCAAGAAAGTGATGAAAAACTGTTTTTT; cdr3_aa: CASSQESDEKLFF; clone_size: -; d_call: -; j_call: TRBJ1-4; v_call: TRBV3-1
cdr3_nt: TGCAGCGGTGAGGGCTTGGCTGAAGCTTTCTTT; cdr3_aa: CSGEGLAEAFF; clone_size: many; d_call: -; j_call: TRBJ1-1; v_call: TRBV29-1
cdr3_nt: TGTGCCTGGAGTGTAGGCCCTAGGATATTGGAAGCTTTCTTT; cdr3_aa: CAWSVGPRILEAFF; clone_size: few; d_call: -; j_call: TRBJ1-1; v_call: TRBV30
cdr3_nt: TGCGCCAGCAGCTCCACCCTAATGAGGCCCAACTATGGCTACACCTTC; cdr3_aa: CASSSTLMRPNYGYTF; clone_size: -; d_call: -; j_call: TRBJ1-2; v_call: TRBV5-1
cdr3_nt: TGTGCCAGCAGTGCGAACCCCGGGATCGGGCCGTACGAGCAGTACTTC; cdr3_aa: CASSANPGIGPYEQYF; clone_size: -; d_call: -; j_call: TRBJ2-7; v_call: TRBV28
cdr3_nt: TGTGCCAGCAGCTTAAGAGGCGTCGAGTCCACAGATACGCAGTATTTT; cdr3_aa: CASSLRGVESTDTQYF; clone_size: many; d_call: -; j_call: TRBJ2-3; v_call: TRBV7-9
cdr3_nt: TGTGCCAGCAGCGTAGAACTAGTCAACGAGCAGTTCTTC; cdr3_aa: CASSVELVNEQFF; clone_size: -; d_call: -; j_call: TRBJ2-1; v_call: TRBV9